Described below is a single T cell receptor (beta chain) sequence and its context. The assay was immunoSEQ multiplex PCR, and TCRdb's table has in-frame clones only and misses some. The sample consists of more than 95,000 clones, roughly 87% of them appearing once. These data originate in a study of control samples from healthy donors and cancer patients. The ends lost 4 bases at V and 4 bases at J; junction bases unmatched: 6. Germline-derived CDR1 and CDR2 are SGDLS and YYNGEE. The CDR3 covers 15 residues. The V gene is TRBV9, the J gene TRBJ1-2; 11 bases line up with TRBD1. Sequencing was done on a sample of blood. The TCR originated in a man in his late teens or twenties in good health. DNA for the CDR3: TGTGCCAGCAGCTTAAGGGACAGGGGGTCCTATGGCTACACCTTC. This sequence encodes CASSLRDRGSYGYTF. The variable domain in full, with the rest retrieved from reference TRBV9 and TRBJ1-2, is DSGVTQTPKHLITATGQRVTLRCSPRSGDLSVYWYQQSLDQGLQFLIQYYNGEERAKGNILERFSAQQFPDLHSELNLSSLELGDSALYFCASSLRDRGSYGYTFGSGTRLTVV.